Presented here are 5 T cell receptor beta chains from one specimen sequenced in a study of shared clonotypes between healthy human individuals. Profiled with immunoSEQ multiplex PCR; TCRdb holds only in-frame clones, not every one. The table has fewer than 650,000 clones, around 78% seen once. The sequenced material came from PBMCs. These receptor sequences come from a woman aged 40 to 49 in good health. Some clones in this sample may be carry-over from other donors' samples.

This clone was observed at least ten times. Other DNA sequences from this sample encode an identical CDR3 as well. This rearrangement joins TRBV18 to TRBJ1-2; D perhaps matches TRBD1 (5 bases). Germline V lookup: CDR1 KGHSH, CDR2 LQKENI. Trimming stripped 5 bases from V and 2 bases from J, with 9 bases between. This CDR3 comprises 13 residues. CDR3 loop: CASSLQENYGYTF. In DNA form, the CDR3 reads TGTGCCAGCTCATTACAGGAGAACTATGGCTACACCTTC.

V is TRBV29-1 and J is TRBJ1-1; weak D call: TRBD1 (5 bases). Trimming left V 5 bases short and J 1 base short, with 17 bases between. The CDR3 has 15 amino acids. CDR1 is SQVTM, CDR2 ANQGSEA, per germline. The CDR3 sequence is CSVLTGGVKNTEAFF. For the CDR3, the DNA is TGCAGCGTTCTTACAGGAGGCGTTAAGAACACTGAAGCTTTCTTT.

This chain joins TRBV7-2 and TRBJ2-1; unclear D gene. Trimming stripped 0 bases from V and 0 bases from J, with 12 bases between. CDR1 and CDR2 from the germline V gene are SGHTA and FQGNSA. The CDR3 length is 17 residues. The CDR3 loop reads CASSLASFLSSYNEQFF. The CDR3 DNA sequence: TGTGCCAGCAGCTTAGCCTCATTCTTGAGCTCCTACAATGAGCAGTTCTTC.

To note about this clone: This is likely an artifact of a read error, given a far larger clone one base away. The sample carries other DNA sequences with the same CDR3. The chain couples TRBV28 to TRBJ1-6; D may be TRBD1 (5 bases). CDR1 and CDR2 from the germline V gene are MDHEN and SYDVKM. CDR3 size: 14 residues. CDR3 amino acids: CASRPGVLNSPLHF. CDR3 DNA sequence: TGTGCCAGCCGTCCGGGGGTCTTGAATTCGCCCCTCCACTTT.

The chain employs TRBV10-1 and TRBJ2-7; TRBD1 matches 9 bases. Looked up from germline, CDR1 is WNHNN and CDR2 is SYGVQD (reference sequence). The V and J ends lost 8 bases and 0 bases, in that order; junction bases with no gene match: 11. The CDR3 length is 16 residues. The CDR3 DNA sequence: TGCGCCAGCGGCCGGGACAGGGACATCCCCTCCTACGAGCAGTACTTC. It is translated as CASGRDRDIPSYEQYF.